These 29 T cell receptor beta chains share one sample of origin, sequenced in a study of CDR3 diversity in severe acne. TCRdb independently ran MiXCR on the PCR reads; one entry per CDR3 protein. The sample lists over 70,000 distinct CDR3 sequences, 45% to 60% occurring once. The source material was blood. The receptors shown here come from a male donor in good health, without acne.

This clonotype appeared a few times. The chain has TRBV11-2 and TRBJ2-2; D remains unclear. Trimming took 4 bases from V and 5 from J, leaving 8 bases between them. Germline assignment: CDR1 SGHAT and CDR2 FQNNGV. The CDR3 sequence is 13 residues long. The CDR3: CASSSFTTGELFF. The CDR3 DNA reads as TGTGCCAGCAGCTCCTTTACGACCGGGGAGCTGTTTTTT.

The rearrangement links TRBV20-1 to TRBJ2-3, with 14 positions matching TRBD2. Germline CDR1 and CDR2: DFQATT and SNEGSKA (reference sequence). There are 17 residues in the CDR3. With 3 bases clipped from V and 0 bases from J, the junction kept 5 bases outside the gene matches. The CDR3 region is CSASGTSGRSSTDTQYF. In DNA form, the CDR3 reads TGCAGTGCTAGCGGGACTAGCGGGAGATCTAGCACAGATACGCAGTATTTT.

As to this clonotype: A read error may produce the germline difference seen at one junction end. The chain combines TRBV9 with TRBJ2-2; 7 bases agree with TRBD1. Germline CDR1 is SGDLS and CDR2 is YYNGEE. This CDR3 spans 16 amino acids. CDR3: CASSVDGQANAGELFF. The CDR3 nucleotides are TGTGCCAGCAGCGTAGATGGACAGGCGAACGCCGGGGAGCTGTTTTTT. The full variable domain, with the rest looked up from reference TRBV9 and TRBJ2-2, is DSGVTQTPKHLITATGQRVTLRCSPRSGDLSVYWYQQSLDQGLQFLIQYYNGEERAKGNILERFSAQQFPDLHSELNLSSLELGDSALYFCASSVDGQANAGELFFGEGSRLTVL.

This chain connects TRBV9 to TRBJ2-3; TRBD2 agrees at 10 bases. Trimming at V came to 0 bases and at J to 3 bases, leaving 4 bases not matched to a gene. This CDR3 spans 16 amino acids. The V gene's germline CDR1 is SGDLS and CDR2 YYNGEE. CDR3 sequence: CASSVVPSGSTDTQYF. CDR3 nucleotide sequence: TGTGCCAGCAGCGTAGTACCTAGCGGGAGTACAGATACGCAGTATTTT.

This clonotype occurred many times. The chain joins TRBV12-3 or TRBV12-4 to TRBJ1-4; 9 positions match TRBD1. The V gene end was trimmed by 5 bases and the J gene end by 3 bases; junction bases not matched to a gene: 7. The CDR3 contains 16 residues. The CDR3 region has the DNA TGTGCCAGCAGTCAGATACAGGGGGCTGCTAATGAAAAACTGTTTTTT. Its translation is CASSQIQGAANEKLFF.

As for this clonotype: One junction end disagrees with the germline gene, perhaps due to a read error. This chain joins TRBV5-6 and TRBJ1-1; TRBD1 might be the D (6 bases). The CDR3 is 12 residues long. In germline, CDR1 is SGHDT, CDR2 YYEEEE. The CDR3 is CASNDGGGQAFF. The CDR3 DNA reads TGCGCCAGCAACGATGGGGGGGGGCAAGCTTTCTTT.

CDR3 protein: CASNENLQGSQIYGYTF. The CDR3 region has the DNA TGCGCCAGCAACGAAAACCTACAGGGTAGTCAAATCTATGGCTACACCTTC. The chain is built from TRBV4-1 and TRBJ1-2, with a tentative D call TRBD1 (6 bases). CDR1 and CDR2 (germline): MGHRA, YSYEKL. This CDR3 comprises 17 residues. Trimming took off 7 bases at V and 4 bases at J, with 25 bases between the two ends.

This clonotype has just a few counts. This CDR3 reads CASSETKVDYGYTF. CDR3 sequence (DNA): TGTGCCAGCAGTGAAACCAAAGTGGACTATGGCTACACCTTC. This chain uses TRBV2 with TRBJ1-2, with D hard to call. Germline V gene data show CDR1 as SNHLY and CDR2 as FYNNEI. Trimming pared 2 bases from V and 3 bases from J, leaving 10 bases between. The CDR3 contains 14 residues.

The chain uses TRBV7-9 and TRBJ2-5; maybe TRBD1 (6 bases). V lost 1 base, J lost 1 base, and 13 bases lay in between. The CDR3 spans 16 residues. Germline assignment: CDR1 SEHNR and CDR2 FQNEAQ (reference sequence). CDR3 sequence reads: CASSLGWGQTQETQYF. Written as DNA, the CDR3 is TGTGCCAGCAGCTTAGGGTGGGGGCAGACCCAAGAGACCCAGTACTTC. The variable domain in full, with the rest retrieved from reference TRBV7-9 and TRBJ2-5, is DTGVSQNPRHKITKRGQNVTFRCDPISEHNRLYWYRQTLGQGPEFLTYFQNEAQLEKSRLLSDRFSAERPKGSFSTLEIQRTEQGDSAMYLCASSLGWGQTQETQYFGPGTRLLVL.

The J gene is TRBJ2-5, the V gene TRBV5-1; D is perhaps TRBD1 (5 bases). CDR3 length: 12 amino acids. Germline-derived CDR1 and CDR2 are SGHRS and YFSETQ. V was cut by 6 bases and J by 2 bases, with 8 bases left in between. The CDR3 coding sequence is TGCGCCAGCACGACAGATCAAGAGACCCAGTACTTC. Amino acid sequence: CASTTDQETQYF.

A few counts support this clonotype. A read error may account for a junction end that differs from germline. This rearrangement joins TRBV10-3 to TRBJ2-7; 9 bases align to TRBD1. CDR1 and CDR2 from the germline V gene are ENHRY and SYGVKD. This CDR3 comprises 16 residues. The CDR3: CASSGSPDRGTYEQYF. In nucleotides, the CDR3 is TGTGCCAGCAGTGGATCCCCGGACAGGGGCACCTACGAGCAGTACTTC.

This clonotype came up many times. The chain has TRBV5-1 and TRBJ2-1; D remains unclear. Trimming shortened V by 4 bases and J by 4 bases, and 15 bases separated the two germline ends. CDR1 and CDR2 from the germline V gene are SGHRS and YFSETQ. CDR3 length: 15 amino acids. The CDR3 nucleotides read TGCGCCAGCAGCCGGACGGGCACGACGTACAATGAGCAGTTCTTC. It translates to CASSRTGTTYNEQFF.

J is TRBJ2-5 and V is TRBV7-9; 9 bases match TRBD1. This CDR3 region has 14 residues. Germline V lookup: CDR1 SEHNR, CDR2 FQNEAQ (reference sequence). Losses at the gene ends were 5 bases for V and 9 bases for J; bases not matched to a gene: 10. The CDR3 reads CASSVQGADQPQYF. The CDR3 region has the DNA TGTGCCAGCAGCGTACAGGGGGCAGATCAGCCCCAGTACTTC.

By proportion, this clonotype is medium-sized. As DNA, the CDR3 is TGCAGTGCTAGAGACCCTAGCGGGAGGGGCACAGATACGCAGTATTTT. Its protein is CSARDPSGRGTDTQYF. The J gene is TRBJ2-3, the V gene TRBV20-1; 12 bases align to TRBD2. CDR3 length: 16 amino acids. Germline V CDR1 and CDR2: DFQATT, SNEGSKA (reference sequence). Trimming removed 0 bases from V and 1 base from J; junction bases left unmatched: 2.

This clonotype has more than one count but fewer than ten. This chain joins TRBV24-1 and TRBJ2-2, with D hard to call. This CDR3 region has 11 residues. V lost 6 bases, J lost 7 bases, and 5 bases lay in between. Germline CDR1 KGHDR, CDR2 SFDVKD. This CDR3 is CATSQVGELFF. In DNA form, the CDR3 reads TGTGCCACCAGTCAGGTCGGGGAGCTGTTTTTT.

This chain connects TRBV10-3 to TRBJ2-7; 8 bases match TRBD1. Germline V gives CDR1 ENHRY, CDR2 SYGVKD. This CDR3 comprises 13 residues. The CDR3 loop is CAPRGTGIYEQYF. In DNA form, the CDR3 reads TGTGCTCCCCGCGGGACAGGTATCTACGAGCAGTACTTC.

The chain uses TRBV2 and TRBJ1-5; 7 positions agree with TRBD1. V dropped 7 bases and J dropped 4; count of bases not matched to a gene: 7. The CDR3 length is 14 residues. From germline, CDR1 is SNHLY and CDR2 FYNNEI. The CDR3 nucleotides read TGTGCCAGCAACCCGGGACAGCAAAATCAGCCCCAGCATTTT. Amino acids: CASNPGQQNQPQHF.

CDR3 bases: TGCGCCAGCAGCTCCCGGGGGGCAACAAAAAAAAAACTGTTTTTT. Residues: CASSSRGATKKKLFF. V and J are TRBV5-1 and TRBJ1-4, with D perhaps TRBD1 (6 bases). The CDR3 spans 15 residues. V was clipped by 3 bases and J by 9 bases, with 18 bases between them. Germline loops: CDR1 SGHRS, CDR2 YFSETQ. Full variable domain (outside the CDR3, taken from reference TRBV5-1 and TRBJ1-4): KAGVTQTPRYLIKTRGQQVTLSCSPISGHRSVSWYQQTPGQGLQFLFEYFSETQRNKGNFPGRFSGRQFSNSRSEMNVSTLELGDSALYLCASSSRGATKKKLFFGSGTQLSVL.

The rearrangement joins TRBV24-1 to TRBJ1-5, with 10 bases fitting TRBD1. Looked up from germline, CDR1 is KGHDR and CDR2 is SFDVKD. The CDR3 covers 18 residues. V lost 4 bases to trimming and J lost 2 bases; unmatched junction nucleotides: 10. The CDR3 reads CATSDSRDRGKGNQPQHF. The CDR3 DNA reads as TGTGCCACCAGTGACTCCCGGGACAGGGGAAAGGGCAATCAGCCCCAGCATTTT.

The chain is built from TRBV5-1 and TRBJ1-2; D is perhaps TRBD1 (6 bases). The V end lost 6 bases, the J end lost 3 bases, and 18 bases lay between the germline ends. Germline assignment: CDR1 SGHRS and CDR2 YFSETQ. This CDR3 is built from 15 residues. The CDR3 DNA follows: TGCGCCAGCAAGGTGTGGGGGGCATCGGACTATGGCTACACCTTC. Encoded protein: CASKVWGASDYGYTF.

This clonotype was picked up many times. One junction end does not reproduce the germline sequence, and a read error may be involved. The gene calls are TRBV20-1 and TRBJ2-2, with D unresolved. This CDR3 contains 8 residues. In germline, CDR1 is DFQATT, CDR2 SNEGSKA (reference sequence). CDR3 bases: TGCAGCACCAGGGAGCTGTTTTTT. This sequence encodes CSTRELFF.

The J gene is TRBJ2-3, the V gene TRBV24-1; the D gene is possibly TRBD1 (5 bases). The CDR3 spans 13 residues. CDR1 is KGHDR, CDR2 SFDVKD, per germline. V was trimmed by 6 bases and J by 4 bases, leaving 10 bases between them. The CDR3 DNA follows: TGTGCCACCAGTCCCCAGGGCGCAGATACGCAGTATTTT. It translates to CATSPQGADTQYF.

The genes are TRBV6-6 and TRBJ2-7; possible D gene TRBD2, 6 bases. Germline CDR1 and CDR2: MNHNY and SVGAGI (reference sequence). Trimming removed 5 bases at V and 4 bases at J, with 21 bases between. This CDR3 is 16 amino acids long. CDR3 bases: TGTGCCAGCAGTGGGGGGAGGACCCACCACCCGTACGAGCAGTACTTC. Translation: CASSGGRTHHPYEQYF.

The table lists this clonotype with many counts. The rearrangement links TRBV6-1 to TRBJ1-6, with D unresolved. Deletions cut 2 bases from V and 10 bases from J, with 12 bases between. The CDR3 runs 14 residues. In germline, CDR1 is MNHNS, CDR2 SASEGT. CDR3 nucleotide sequence: TGTGCCAGCAGTGAACTCCCGCCGGCATCACCCCTCCACTTT. Translated: CASSELPPASPLHF.

The chain's CDR3 is CASSLELAGGGHSPLHF. The DNA for the CDR3 is TGCGCCAGCAGCCTAGAACTAGCGGGTGGAGGGCATTCACCCCTCCACTTT. This rearrangement joins TRBV5-1 to TRBJ1-6; D unresolved. CDR1 and CDR2 (germline): SGHRS, YFSETQ. The V gene lost 4 bases and the J gene lost 8 bases, with 22 bases spanning the gap. This CDR3 comprises 17 residues.

This clonotype was recorded a few times. The chain is built from TRBV13 and TRBJ1-2, with D unclear. V was shortened by 5 bases and J by 4 bases, with 11 bases between the two germline ends. The CDR3 is 13 residues long. Germline CDR1 PRHDT, CDR2 FYEKMQ (reference sequence). The CDR3 here is CASSPRDTYGYTF. The CDR3 DNA is TGTGCCAGCAGCCCTAGGGATACCTATGGCTACACCTTC.

Concerning this clonotype itself: A junction end diverges from the germline sequence, so it may reflect a read error. This chain links TRBV4-1 with TRBJ2-2; no clear D. The CDR3 spans 15 residues. Germline V gene sequence: CDR1 MGHRA, CDR2 YSYEKL. The CDR3 bases are TGCGCCAGCAACACAGCCGGGCTTTGGACCGGGTGGGCTGTTTTT. Translation gives CASNTAGLWTGWAVF.

The rearrangement uses TRBV7-9 and TRBJ2-1; TRBD1 matches at 9 bases. In germline, CDR1 is SEHNR, CDR2 FQNEAQ (reference sequence). The CDR3 spans 16 residues. Trimming at V came to 0 bases and at J to 8 bases, leaving 8 bases not matched to a gene. CDR3 bases: TGTGCCAGCAGCTTAGCGACAGGGGGAAACTCCTATGAGCAGTTCTTC. This translates into CASSLATGGNSYEQFF.

In this sample, this clonotype turned up a few times. The genes are TRBV2 and TRBJ1-1, with D uncertain. This CDR3 contains 13 residues. Germline CDR1 and CDR2: SNHLY and FYNNEI. Trimming left V 1 base short and J 5 bases short, with 8 bases between. CDR3 in DNA: TGTGCCAGCAGTGAAGAGGTCCAAACTGAAGCTTTCTTT. Translation: CASSEEVQTEAFF. The full variable domain, its missing parts supplied by reference TRBV2 and TRBJ1-1, is EPEVTQTPSHQVTQMGQEVILRCVPISNHLYFYWYRQILGQKVEFLVSFYNNEISEKSEIFDDQFSVERPDGSNFTLKIRSTKLEDSAMYFCASSEEVQTEAFFGQGTRLTVV.